This T cell receptor (beta chain) was sequenced during a study of blood T cell repertoires in COVID-19. This CDR3 has 13 residues. V dropped 3 bases and J dropped 2 bases, with 8 bases sitting between them. The germline V gene encodes CDR1 MDHEN and CDR2 SYDVKM. Assay: immunoSEQ multiplex PCR; the TCRdb copy retains only in-frame clones and omits some. The sample has about 110,000 clones, 85% to 95% seen once. The sequencing input was peripheral blood. The chain carries TRBV28 and TRBJ2-7; tentative D call: TRBD1 (6 bases). This clonotype was sampled from a young woman with acute or convalescent COVID-19. The CDR3 spells CASSFPGAYEQYF. CDR3 bases: TGTGCCAGCAGTTTTCCAGGGGCCTACGAGCAGTACTTC.